This T cell receptor beta chain derives from a study of blood T cell repertoires in COVID-19. Clones were sequenced by immunoSEQ multiplex PCR, and TCRdb holds only the in-frame ones, with some missing. The repertoire holds about 92,000 clones, with 87% as singletons. The V and J ends lost 4 bases and 4 bases respectively, with 18 bases between them. The V gene's germline CDR1 is GTSNPN and CDR2 SVGIG (reference sequence). The CDR3 has 15 amino acids. V is TRBV30 and J is TRBJ2-3, with D tentatively TRBD2 (5 bases). Sequenced material: peripheral blood. This clonotype was obtained from a woman in her fifties or sixties with COVID-19, enrolled during active disease. The DNA for the CDR3 is TGTGCCTGGACGACCTTTGCCCGGGGTGCAGATACGCAGTATTTT. Protein product: CAWTTFARGADTQYF.